Listed below are T cell receptor beta chains from one sample, sequenced in a study of blood T cell repertoires in COVID-19. Profiling relied on immunoSEQ multiplex PCR, and the TCRdb table lists in-frame clones only, not all of them. The table records hundreds of thousands of clones, 80% to 90% of them present only once. Input material: peripheral blood. These receptors were obtained from a woman of 80 years or more with active or convalescent COVID-19. The CDR3 runs from the conserved cysteine through the conserved F or W. A D gene is named only where the DNA matches it firmly. The size field is filled for only some rows; it gives once, few, many or a size class.

CDR3 protein,D gene,J gene,clone size,V gene
CASSESLAGGYTEAFF,TRBD1,TRBJ1-1,NA,TRBV25-1
CATQSGSGNQPQHF,NA,TRBJ1-5,NA,TRBV28
CASSPGLAGYIYNEQFF,TRBD2,TRBJ2-1,NA,TRBV19
CASSKQGRRGGTGELFF,NA,TRBJ2-2,NA,TRBV21-1
CASSPGVQETQYF,NA,TRBJ2-5,NA,TRBV5-1
CASSGGQGALTLYEQYF,TRBD1,TRBJ2-7,NA,TRBV2
CASSPPEINSPLHF,NA,TRBJ1-6,NA,TRBV18
CASSLLGGTEAFF,NA,TRBJ1-1,once,TRBV7-3
CASSRGAVGDIQYF,NA,TRBJ2-4,NA,TRBV5-1
CAWTMTGIGTDTQYF,TRBD1,TRBJ2-3,NA,TRBV30
CASSAGGMLGRYNEQFF,TRBD1,TRBJ2-1,NA,TRBV11-2
CASSTAMAQGSYEQYF,NA,TRBJ2-7,once,TRBV19
CATSRDFSVAGTGNTIYF,NA,TRBJ1-3,NA,TRBV15
CASSKSQELPQHF,NA,TRBJ1-5,NA,TRBV2
CASSLGGSRVEQYF,TRBD2,TRBJ2-7,NA,TRBV28
CASSQNGGPPYEQYF,NA,TRBJ2-7,NA,TRBV21-1
CASSFGQGNEQFF,TRBD1,TRBJ2-1,NA,TRBV5-1
CASSLGRVQNTEAFF,NA,TRBJ1-1,NA,TRBV7-2
CASSIAGTQETQYF,NA,TRBJ2-5,NA,TRBV19
CASSQDLDRGNTEAFF,TRBD1,TRBJ1-1,NA,TRBV4-3
CASRGDSGEQFF,NA,TRBJ2-1,few,TRBV2
CASSLTVNTEAFF,NA,TRBJ1-1,NA,TRBV14
CASARLAYNEQFF,NA,TRBJ2-1,once,TRBV9
CASSTLTGPHEQFF,TRBD1,TRBJ2-1,once,TRBV28
CASSYRALLGGEQYF,NA,TRBJ2-7,NA,TRBV6-5
CASSSSVLYGYTF,NA,TRBJ1-2,NA,TRBV6-6
CASRAGGPNTGPRGTDTQYF,TRBD2,TRBJ2-3,NA,TRBV7-3
CASSYGPGTENEQYF,TRBD1,TRBJ2-7,few,TRBV10-1
CASSFSTLQPQHF,NA,TRBJ1-5,NA,TRBV27
CASSTLWTVWAFF,NA,TRBJ1-1,NA,TRBV6-2/TRBV6-3
CASSTSEAAGLKNIQYF,NA,TRBJ2-4,NA,TRBV28
CASSPAGTSGTSRHTQYF,TRBD2,TRBJ2-3,NA,TRBV14
CSVGTSGVDEQFF,TRBD2,TRBJ2-1,NA,TRBV29-1
CASSLLRDRDTGELFF,TRBD1,TRBJ2-2,NA,TRBV7-3
CASSRGPGEGEQFF,NA,TRBJ2-1,NA,TRBV6-5
CASSLVQASTDTQYF,NA,TRBJ2-3,NA,TRBV5-1
CASSQRSIRDRGHGELFF,TRBD1,TRBJ2-2,NA,TRBV3-1/TRBV3-2
CASTGLGGHGYTF,TRBD1,TRBJ1-2,NA,TRBV5-5
CASSVTGMQPQHF,TRBD1,TRBJ1-5,few,TRBV5-1
CASSPTAGGGYNEQFF,TRBD2,TRBJ2-1,NA,TRBV18
CASSRTGLNTEAFF,NA,TRBJ1-1,NA,TRBV13
CATAEVRELFF,NA,TRBJ2-2,NA,TRBV6-5
CATSDLTSGGANTQYF,TRBD2,TRBJ2-3,NA,TRBV24-1
CASSQDDSRTTEAFF,NA,TRBJ1-1,NA,TRBV4-1
CASSHISGAQGEQFF,TRBD2,TRBJ2-1,NA,TRBV4-2
CASSPGQVSSSYGYTF,TRBD1,TRBJ1-2,NA,TRBV4-2
CASSEAGYDEQYF,NA,TRBJ2-7,NA,TRBV2
CASSTGVSGNTIYF,TRBD1,TRBJ1-3,NA,TRBV6-5
CASSPPMQQETQYF,NA,TRBJ2-5,NA,TRBV6-5
CASSLEGTGGYYGYTF,TRBD1,TRBJ1-2,NA,TRBV5-1
CASSLDELGGPGNSPLHF,NA,TRBJ1-6,NA,TRBV11-3